The rows below give T cell receptor beta chains drawn from one sample of a study of shared clonotypes between healthy human individuals. The method was immunoSEQ multiplex PCR; TCRdb's version includes in-frame clones alone and lacks a portion of them. Of about 2.2 million clones listed, roughly 91% are singletons. Sequencing was performed on naive CD8+ T cells from PBMCs. These receptors came from a man younger than 35 in good health. Some clones in this sample may be carry-over from other donors' samples. The CDR3 runs from the conserved cysteine through the conserved F or W. Clone size is not always given. Where it is, it says once, few, many or a class for expanded clones.

CDR3 length	clone size	V gene	J gene	CDR3 protein
17	once	TRBV6-4	TRBJ2-7	CASSDLREGLSWWEQYF
18	.	TRBV5-6	TRBJ1-2	CASSLAGQVDLRGYGYTF
14	.	TRBV25-1	TRBJ2-1	CASSELGLGDEQFF
13	.	TRBV28	TRBJ2-7	CASSLAGGLEQYF
13	.	TRBV28	TRBJ1-1	CASHRDGNTEAFF
11	.	TRBV10-2	TRBJ2-7	CASSSSLEQYF
14	.	TRBV5-4	TRBJ1-3	CASSFMGSGNTIYF
15	.	TRBV9	TRBJ2-7	CASSVVPRGRYEQYF
15	.	TRBV4-1	TRBJ1-3	CASSQGQGAGNTIYF
14	.	TRBV6-5	TRBJ1-1	CASSPSGMNTEAFF
15	.	TRBV5-5	TRBJ2-2	CASSLLHGDTGELFF
12	once	TRBV5-6	TRBJ2-7	CASSRQVYEQYF
21	.	TRBV28	TRBJ1-2	CASIKEGFPWDGTYNSYGYTF
15	once	TRBV30	TRBJ2-1	CAWRKGAAVANEQFF
12	.	TRBV10-2	TRBJ2-7	CASRDRGYEQYF
13	.	TRBV19	TRBJ2-1	CASSGRGTSEQFF
11	.	TRBV2	TRBJ2-7	CASTLTYEQYF
18	.	TRBV25-1	TRBJ2-1	CASSRGLWLADAKLEQFF
14	.	TRBV6-5	TRBJ2-5	CASSSRVNQETQYF
15	.	TRBV28	TRBJ2-7	CASSPGTGFSYEQYF
15	once	TRBV4-2	TRBJ2-7	CASSQAREITGEQYF
12	.	TRBV30	TRBJ2-2	CAWSLPTGELFF
16	.	TRBV7-9	TRBJ2-7	CASSLSQDKPTYEQYF
15	.	TRBV29-1	TRBJ2-3	CSVGQLTSGVDTQYF
14	.	TRBV27	TRBJ2-7	CASSNYGANYEQYF
16	.	TRBV7-9	TRBJ2-2	CASSLGSRVGTGELFF
15	.	TRBV27	TRBJ2-5	CASSLFGRYQETQYF
18	.	TRBV30	TRBJ2-2	CAWSARTGLNTNTGELFF
15	.	TRBV5-6	TRBJ1-1	CASSLSALINTEAFF
14	.	TRBV9	TRBJ1-2	CASSGPRGDYGYTF
12	.	TRBV4-2	TRBJ2-7	CASRKPHYEQYF
13	.	TRBV28	TRBJ1-1	CASSLPGDTEAFF
16	once	TRBV7-6	TRBJ2-5	CASSLLAGVLQETQYF
15	.	TRBV9	TRBJ1-1	CASSAGGTPGPEAFF
12	once	TRBV7-3	TRBJ2-1	CASTSVQGEQFF
14	.	TRBV28	TRBJ2-7	CASSFRGASYEQYF
13	.	TRBV6-1	TRBJ2-7	CASSPGTGYEQYF
15	once	TRBV27	TRBJ2-3	CASSLSTVFRDTQYF
13	.	TRBV29-1	TRBJ1-2	CSVEIDRSYGYTF
14	.	TRBV6-5	TRBJ1-1	CASSYSRLNTEAFF
15	.	TRBV6-5	TRBJ2-3	CASSYWGLGTDTQYF
13	.	TRBV6-5	TRBJ2-1	CASSTDSYNEQFF
14	.	TRBV7-9	TRBJ1-1	CASSLLDRDTEAFF